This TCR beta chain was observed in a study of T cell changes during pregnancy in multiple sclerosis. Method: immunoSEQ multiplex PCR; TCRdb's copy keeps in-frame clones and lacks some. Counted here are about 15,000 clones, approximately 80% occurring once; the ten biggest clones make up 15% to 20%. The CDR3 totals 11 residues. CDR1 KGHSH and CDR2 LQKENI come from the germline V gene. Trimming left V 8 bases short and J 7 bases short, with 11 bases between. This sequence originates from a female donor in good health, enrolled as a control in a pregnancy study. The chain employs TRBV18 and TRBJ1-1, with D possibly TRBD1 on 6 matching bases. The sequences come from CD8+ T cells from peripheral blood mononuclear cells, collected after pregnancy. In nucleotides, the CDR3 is TGTGCCAGCGACGCAGGGGATGAAGCTTTCTTT. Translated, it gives CASDAGDEAFF. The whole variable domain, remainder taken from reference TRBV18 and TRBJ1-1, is NAGVMQNPRHLVRRRGQEARLRCSPMKGHSHVYWYRQLPEEGLKFMVYLQKENIIDESGMPKERFSAEFPKEGPSILRIQQVVRGDSAAYFCASDAGDEAFFGQGTRLTVV.